The T cell receptor beta chain described here comes from a study of OX40 agonist ivuxolimab in advanced cancers. General study findings and limits: Average numbers of expanded clones were greater in CD8+ T cells than in CD4+.

To note about this clone: The antigen remains undetermined.

TCRdb's copy holds only in-frame clones and misses some; the assay was immunoSEQ multiplex PCR. The table records more than 80,000 clones, about 91% of them present only once. The germline gives CDR1 SGHTA, CDR2 FQGNSA. The V gene lost 1 base and the J gene lost 4 bases, with 6 bases spanning the gap. The CDR3 contains 13 residues. The sample here was CD4+ or CD8+ T cells sorted from blood, taken in a trial of the OX40 agonist ivuxolimab. The clonotype was recovered from an adult with an advanced solid tumor such as melanoma, head and neck, liver or kidney cancer. This chain links TRBV7-2 with TRBJ2-3, with TRBD1 as a possible D gene (5 bases). This chain's CDR3 is CASSLGGPDTQYF. The CDR3 region has the DNA TGTGCCAGCAGCTTAGGGGGCCCAGATACGCAGTATTTT.